Shown below are 30 T cell receptor beta chains from a single sample sequenced in a study of T cell responses to AZD1222 COVID-19 vaccine. TCRdb's copy holds only in-frame clones and misses some; the assay was immunoSEQ multiplex PCR. The table includes more than 85,000 clones, over 80% detected once. Here the sequenced sample was peripheral blood, taken on day 0 of AZD1222 vaccination. Receptors were obtained from an adult in good health.

The chain employs TRBV7-2 and TRBJ2-2; TRBD1 matches 8 bases. V shed 0 bases, J shed 1 base, and the junction held 7 bases outside the gene matches. This CDR3 spans 18 amino acids. Germline CDR1 and CDR2: SGHTA and FQGNSA. CDR3 DNA: TGTGCCAGCAGCTTAGCCTTTCCCGGGACAGGGAACACCGGGGAGCTGTTTTTT. Translation gives CASSLAFPGTGNTGELFF. Drawing the rest from reference TRBV7-2 and TRBJ2-2, the complete variable domain is GAGVSQSPSNKVTEKGKDVELRCDPISGHTALYWYRQSLGQGLEFLIYFQGNSAPDKSGLPSDRFSAERTGGSVSTLTIQRTQQEDSAVYLCASSLAFPGTGNTGELFFGEGSRLTVL.

This clone was picked up one time. The chain is built from TRBV27 and TRBJ2-7, with unresolved D. Per germline, CDR1 MNHEY and CDR2 SMNVEV (reference sequence). V was trimmed by 7 bases and J by 4 bases, leaving 14 bases between them. The CDR3 totals 13 residues. CDR3 bases: TGTGCCAGCACTGCGAACGGAGAGTACGAGCAGTACTTC. Protein: CASTANGEYEQYF.

V usage is TRBV18 and J usage is TRBJ2-6; 8 bases align to TRBD1. The ends lost 6 bases at V and 1 base at J; junction bases unmatched: 8. CDR1 and CDR2 from the germline V gene are KGHSH and LQKENI. The CDR3 extends over 17 amino acids. In DNA, the CDR3 is TGTGCCAGCTCGGGCCGGACAGGGTTTTCTGGGGCCAACGTCCTGACTTTC. This gives the protein CASSGRTGFSGANVLTF.

The chain joins TRBV19 to TRBJ2-2; possibly TRBD1 for D (6 bases). The CDR3 loop spans 15 amino acids. The V and J ends lost 5 bases and 4 bases respectively, with 14 bases between them. The germline V gene encodes CDR1 LNHDA and CDR2 SQIVND (reference sequence). The CDR3 DNA reads as TGTGCCAGTAGTGTTACGGGACATCTCACCGGGGAGCTGTTTTTT. Protein: CASSVTGHLTGELFF.

CDR3 sequence: CAWDNLYGYTF. For the CDR3, the DNA is TGTGCCTGGGACAACCTCTATGGCTACACCTTC. The J gene is TRBJ1-2, the V gene TRBV30; D not resolved. Trimming shortened V by 5 bases and J by 4 bases, and 8 bases separated the two germline ends. Germline V gene lookup returns CDR1 GTSNPN and CDR2 SVGIG (reference sequence). CDR3 length equals 11 residues. The whole variable domain, filled in from reference TRBV30 and TRBJ1-2, reads SQTIHQWPATLVQPVGSPLSLECTVEGTSNPNLYWYRQAAGRGLQLLFYSVGIGQISSEVPQNLSASRPQDRQFILSSKKLLLSDSGFYLCAWDNLYGYTFGSGTRLTVV.

This clone appeared a few times. This chain joins TRBV18 and TRBJ1-6; no clear D. Trimming shortened V by 0 bases and J by 7 bases, and 13 bases separated the two germline ends. The CDR3 contains 16 residues. Germline V CDR1 and CDR2: KGHSH, LQKENI. This CDR3 is CASSPPTLTWNSPLHF. CDR3 nucleotide sequence: TGTGCCAGCTCACCACCCACCCTGACTTGGAATTCACCCCTCCACTTT.

The V call is TRBV18, the J call TRBJ1-5; no definite D call. Trimming took 3 bases from V and 5 from J, leaving 14 bases between them. The CDR3 has 15 amino acids. Looked up from germline, CDR1 is KGHSH and CDR2 is LQKENI. CDR3 sequence: CASSPSSARDQPQHF. Written as DNA, the CDR3 is TGTGCCAGCTCACCCAGTTCCGCGAGGGATCAGCCCCAGCATTTT.

The rearrangement joins TRBV7-9 to TRBJ1-1; a weak D match, TRBD1 (5 bases). CDR3 length equals 15 residues. Germline CDR1 is SEHNR and CDR2 is FQNEAQ (reference sequence). V was shortened by 1 base and J by 2 bases, with 11 bases between the two germline ends. The CDR3 loop is CASSLGAGINTEAFF. In DNA, the CDR3 is TGTGCCAGCAGCTTAGGAGCAGGGATAAACACTGAAGCTTTCTTT.

The chain is built from TRBV18 and TRBJ1-6; 7 bases align to TRBD1. The CDR3 sequence is 14 residues long. Germline V gene data show CDR1 as KGHSH and CDR2 as LQKENI. With 8 bases clipped from V and 8 bases from J, the junction kept 9 bases outside the gene matches. The DNA of the CDR3 is TGTGCCAGCCAAGGGGGCAGAGGAGATTCACCCCTCCACTTT. It codes for CASQGGRGDSPLHF. Combining the CDR3 with reference TRBV18 and TRBJ1-6 gives the whole variable domain NAGVMQNPRHLVRRRGQEARLRCSPMKGHSHVYWYRQLPEEGLKFMVYLQKENIIDESGMPKERFSAEFPKEGPSILRIQQVVRGDSAAYFCASQGGRGDSPLHFGNGTRLTVT.

This chain links TRBV5-1 with TRBJ1-4; D call uncertain. The CDR3 has 14 amino acids. Trimming cost V 2 bases and J 4 bases, with 9 bases left between them. Germline lookup yields CDR1 SGHRS and CDR2 YFSETQ. This CDR3 reads CASSLDGVNEKLFF. The CDR3 DNA is TGCGCCAGCAGCTTAGACGGTGTTAATGAAAAACTGTTTTTT.

This clone appeared a few times. The chain has TRBV5-6 and TRBJ1-6, with D possibly TRBD1 on 6 matching bases. Between the trimmed V and J ends, which lost 4 bases and 9 bases, there was a span of 17 bases. This CDR3 is built from 15 residues. The germline V gene has CDR1 SGHDT and CDR2 YYEEEE. The CDR3 DNA reads as TGTGCCAGCAGCCCGGGGGCATGGATGAGTTCACCCCTCCACTTT. It yields the protein CASSPGAWMSSPLHF.

J is TRBJ1-3 and V is TRBV11-2; weak D call: TRBD1 (5 bases). The CDR3 has 14 residues. The germline V and J ends were trimmed by 5 bases and 8 bases, with 16 bases remaining between them. Germline CDR1 is SGHAT and CDR2 is FQNNGV. Here the CDR3 reads CASSQTGTVDTIYF. CDR3 DNA: TGTGCCAGCAGCCAAACCGGGACGGTGGACACCATATATTTT.

This clone was observed a single time. The chain recombines TRBV18 with TRBJ2-1, with D hard to call. The germline V gene has CDR1 KGHSH and CDR2 LQKENI. This CDR3 is 14 amino acids long. The V end was cut by 4 bases, the J end by 4 bases, with 11 bases between. The CDR3 region has the DNA TGTGCCAGCTCACTCCTACAGAGGTACAATGAGCAGTTCTTC. It encodes CASSLLQRYNEQFF.

V gene TRBV19 combines with J gene TRBJ2-1, with D perhaps matching TRBD1 (6 bases). CDR3 length equals 13 residues. The V gene lost 4 bases and the J gene lost 9 bases, with 13 bases spanning the gap. Germline V gene lookup returns CDR1 LNHDA and CDR2 SQIVND (reference sequence). The CDR3 reads CASSTHREGEQFF. The CDR3 DNA is TGTGCCAGTAGTACCCACAGGGAAGGTGAGCAGTTCTTC. Variable domain in full (rest from reference TRBV19 and TRBJ2-1): DGGITQSPKYLFRKEGQNVTLSCEQNLNHDAMYWYRQDPGQGLRLIYYSQIVNDFQKGDIAEGYSVSREKKESFPLTVTSAQKNPTAFYLCASSTHREGEQFFGPGTRLTVL.

This chain links TRBV4-1 with TRBJ2-1; TRBD1 agrees at 10 bases. The CDR3 loop spans 18 amino acids. From germline, CDR1 is MGHRA and CDR2 YSYEKL. V gave up 4 bases and J gave up 0 bases; unmatched junction bases: 9. CDR3 nucleotides: TGCGCCAGCAGCCTAACCGGGACAGGGGCGAGCTCCTACAATGAGCAGTTCTTC. Translating gives CASSLTGTGASSYNEQFF.

The V call is TRBV5-6, the J call TRBJ1-1, with a weak D call TRBD1 (6 bases). The V end lost 3 bases, the J end lost 4 bases, and 13 bases lay between the germline ends. There are 14 residues in the CDR3. Germline V CDR1 and CDR2: SGHDT, YYEEEE. The CDR3 is CASSWGLGGTEAFF. The CDR3 bases are TGTGCCAGCAGCTGGGGACTAGGGGGCACTGAAGCTTTCTTT. Complete variable domain (other parts from reference TRBV5-6 and TRBJ1-1): DAGVTQSPTHLIKTRGQQVTLRCSPKSGHDTVSWYQQALGQGPQFIFQYYEEEERQRGNFPDRFSGHQFPNYSSELNVNALLLGDSALYLCASSWGLGGTEAFFGQGTRLTVV.

The V and J genes are TRBV19 and TRBJ1-5; D ambiguous. Germline V gene data show CDR1 as LNHDA and CDR2 as SQIVND (reference sequence). The germline V and J ends were trimmed by 4 bases and 4 bases, with 17 bases remaining between them. This CDR3 region has 16 residues. The CDR3 bases are TGTGCCAGTAGTACCATCCGGGTCCTCCAAAATCAGCCCCAGCATTTT. Encoded protein: CASSTIRVLQNQPQHF. Full variable domain (missing parts from reference TRBV19 and TRBJ1-5): DGGITQSPKYLFRKEGQNVTLSCEQNLNHDAMYWYRQDPGQGLRLIYYSQIVNDFQKGDIAEGYSVSREKKESFPLTVTSAQKNPTAFYLCASSTIRVLQNQPQHFGDGTRLSIL.

The chain is built from TRBV18 and TRBJ1-3, with D unresolved. Germline V lookup: CDR1 KGHSH, CDR2 LQKENI. There are 13 residues in the CDR3. Trimming took off 10 bases at V and 0 bases at J, with 10 bases between the two ends. CDR3 in amino acids: CANQRYSGNTIYF. In DNA, the CDR3 is TGTGCCAACCAGAGATACTCTGGAAACACCATATATTTT.

This clone was counted once. The genes are TRBV7-2 and TRBJ1-2; D gene uncertain. V gave up 1 base and J gave up 0 bases, with 6 bases separating them. The CDR3 extends over 14 amino acids. Germline V gene sequence: CDR1 SGHTA, CDR2 FQGNSA. Written as DNA, the CDR3 is TGTGCCAGCAGCTTAGACAGTTCTAACTATGGCTACACCTTC. Translation: CASSLDSSNYGYTF.

This chain links TRBV6-2 or TRBV6-3 with TRBJ2-1; possibly TRBD2 for D (6 bases). This CDR3 comprises 18 residues. Germline V gives CDR1 MNHEY, CDR2 SVGEGT. Trimming took off 1 base at V and 7 bases at J, with 23 bases between the two ends. The CDR3 DNA reads as TGTGCCAGCAGTTACTTGGCGGGGTACTCATTATCGGATAATGAGCAGTTCTTC. It specifies CASSYLAGYSLSDNEQFF.

The genes are TRBV5-1 and TRBJ2-7; D call uncertain. Germline V CDR1 and CDR2: SGHRS, YFSETQ. The CDR3 runs 15 residues. V lost 4 bases and J lost 0, with 14 bases in between. In DNA, the CDR3 is TGCGCCAGCAGCCTCGGGTTGGGAAGCTCCTACGAGCAGTACTTC. Protein: CASSLGLGSSYEQYF.

The V call is TRBV7-2, the J call TRBJ1-2; D may be TRBD1 (5 bases). Trimming left V 5 bases short and J 5 bases short, with 15 bases between. This CDR3 comprises 14 residues. Germline V gene sequence: CDR1 SGHTA, CDR2 FQGNSA. DNA for the CDR3: TGTGCCAGCAGCGTTGGGACGCAAAGTTATGGCTACACCTTC. Translation: CASSVGTQSYGYTF.

In the case of this clone: The sample has other DNA sequences that encode this CDR3 too. J is TRBJ1-2 and V is TRBV5-1; TRBD1 matches at 10 bases. Germline CDR1 reads SGHRS; CDR2 reads YFSETQ. CDR3 length: 15 amino acids. V was clipped by 4 bases and J by 3 bases; unmatched bases: 6. CDR3 sequence: CASSLGGTGDYGYTF. The CDR3 DNA is TGCGCCAGCAGCCTGGGTGGGACAGGGGACTATGGCTACACCTTC.

This CDR3 reads CASSLVLNTEAFF. CDR3 coding DNA: TGTGCCAGCAGCTTGGTCTTGAACACTGAAGCTTTCTTT. V and J are TRBV5-6 and TRBJ1-1; the D is unclear. V was cut by 0 bases and J by 0 bases, with 3 bases left in between. This CDR3 contains 13 residues. The germline V gene has CDR1 SGHDT and CDR2 YYEEEE.

This clone has a handful of counts. The V call is TRBV9, the J call TRBJ1-4; no firm D call. This CDR3 contains 14 residues. Germline V gene sequence: CDR1 SGDLS, CDR2 YYNGEE. Trimming took off 1 base at V and 3 bases at J, with 7 bases between the two ends. CDR3 sequence reads: CASSVSGANEKLFF. The CDR3 bases are TGTGCCAGCAGCGTATCAGGTGCTAATGAAAAACTGTTTTTT. Combining the CDR3 with reference TRBV9 and TRBJ1-4 gives the whole variable domain DSGVTQTPKHLITATGQRVTLRCSPRSGDLSVYWYQQSLDQGLQFLIQYYNGEERAKGNILERFSAQQFPDLHSELNLSSLELGDSALYFCASSVSGANEKLFFGSGTQLSVL.

This chain uses TRBV19 with TRBJ1-1; TRBD1 might be the D (6 bases). The V and J ends lost 6 bases and 0 bases respectively, with 17 bases between them. The germline CDR1 and CDR2 sequences are LNHDA and SQIVND (reference sequence). There are 16 residues in the CDR3. In nucleotides, the CDR3 is TGTGCCAGTAGCGGACAGTTGGGATTAGTGAACACTGAAGCTTTCTTT. It is translated as CASSGQLGLVNTEAFF.

The CDR3 region is CASSEISGRMNTEAFF. The CDR3 DNA sequence: TGTGCCAGCAGTGAAATTAGCGGGCGGATGAACACTGAAGCTTTCTTT. The V call is TRBV6-1, the J call TRBJ1-1; D ambiguous. The CDR3 has 16 amino acids. The germline V gene encodes CDR1 MNHNS and CDR2 SASEGT. The V gene lost 2 bases and the J gene lost 0 bases, with 13 bases spanning the gap.

The J gene is TRBJ1-2, the V gene TRBV29-1; 9 positions match TRBD1. Germline lookup yields CDR1 SQVTM and CDR2 ANQGSEA. V lost 8 bases, J lost 8 bases, and 12 bases stayed unmatched. This CDR3 comprises 13 residues. CDR3 region: CSHGTGQGLGYTF. CDR3 bases: TGCAGCCACGGGACCGGACAGGGGTTAGGCTACACCTTC.

This clone was counted a single time. The chain is built from TRBV30 and TRBJ1-1; D is unclear. Trimming took off 4 bases at V and 0 bases at J, with 12 bases between the two ends. Looked up from germline, CDR1 is GTSNPN and CDR2 is SVGIG (reference sequence). This CDR3 has 14 residues. CDR3 residues: CAWNPSYMNTEAFF. The CDR3 nucleotides read TGTGCCTGGAATCCGTCATATATGAACACTGAAGCTTTCTTT.

This clone has only a few counts. The genes are TRBV14 and TRBJ1-1; possibly TRBD1 for D (5 bases). V was trimmed by 6 bases and J by 1 base, leaving 9 bases between them. Germline-derived CDR1 and CDR2 are SGHDN and FVKESK. The CDR3 contains 13 residues. The CDR3 coding sequence is TGTGCCAGCAGTCACCAGGGGAACACTGAAGCTTTCTTT. It is translated as CASSHQGNTEAFF.